This T cell receptor (beta chain) came from a study of response to subunit inactivated influenza vaccine. TCRdb redid the calling of the RT-PCR reads with MiXCR, one entry per CDR3 protein. Of some 500,000 distinct CDR3 sequences listed, approximately 17% are singletons. Study-level points and caveats: Each seasonal flu vaccination may recruit only limited new T cells, authors suggested.

This clonotype appeared a few times. Its specificity is not known. The receptor's source is a man aged 50 to 69 who received an inactivated influenza vaccine. Sequencing was performed on CD4+ T cells sorted from PBMCs, taken around 25 months after vaccination.

DNA for the CDR3: TGTGCCAGCAGGACAGCGGGGGTTCCTACGCAGTATTTT. Translating gives CASRTAGVPTQYF. V and J are TRBV6-2 or TRBV6-3 and TRBJ2-3; 8 nucleotides line up with TRBD2. The germline V gene encodes CDR1 MNHEY and CDR2 SVGEGT. V lost 6 bases to trimming and J lost 8 bases; unmatched junction nucleotides: 7. The CDR3 extends over 13 amino acids.